Following are 27 T cell receptor beta chains from one sample sequenced in a study of blood T cell repertoires in COVID-19. TCRdb keeps only in-frame clones here, not all; method: immunoSEQ multiplex PCR. This sample has more than 95,000 clones, with roughly four fifths found just once. Source material: peripheral blood. The source is a man in his sixties with acute or convalescent COVID-19.

The DNA of the CDR3 is TGTGCCAGCAGTTTGACTAGCGGGCCGACCTACGAGCAGTACTTC. Protein product: CASSLTSGPTYEQYF. The genes are TRBV28 and TRBJ2-7; TRBD2 matches 10 bases. The CDR3 loop spans 15 amino acids. The V gene end was trimmed by 3 bases and the J gene end by 2 bases; junction bases not matched to a gene: 4. Germline loops: CDR1 MDHEN, CDR2 SYDVKM. Full variable domain (outside the CDR3, taken from reference TRBV28 and TRBJ2-7): DVKVTQSSRYLVKRTGEKVFLECVQDMDHENMFWYRQDPGLGLRLIYFSYDVKMKEKGDIPEGYSVSREKKERFSLILESASTNQTSMYLCASSLTSGPTYEQYFGPGTRLTVT.

This clone was counted only a few times. V gene TRBV28 combines with J gene TRBJ2-7; TRBD1 agrees at 8 bases. Germline loops: CDR1 MDHEN, CDR2 SYDVKM. V gave up 10 bases and J gave up 3 bases; unmatched junction bases: 14. The CDR3 runs to 15 residues. DNA of the CDR3: TGTGCCACCCTCGCCCCCGGGACAGGCGGCTACGAGCAGTACTTC. Translating gives CATLAPGTGGYEQYF.

The chain carries TRBV9 and TRBJ2-2; D perhaps matches TRBD2 (6 bases). Germline assignment: CDR1 SGDLS and CDR2 YYNGEE. Trimming removed 3 bases at V and 3 bases at J, with 15 bases between. This CDR3 region has 16 residues. CDR3 in amino acids: CASSAKPAGYTGELFF. CDR3 nucleotide sequence: TGTGCCAGCAGCGCCAAGCCAGCGGGCTACACCGGGGAGCTGTTTTTT.

The chain recombines TRBV19 with TRBJ2-7, with 11 bases lining up with TRBD2. The CDR3 sequence is 15 residues long. The trim removed 4 bases at V and 4 bases at J, leaving 6 bases unmatched. Germline CDR1 and CDR2: LNHDA and SQIVND (reference sequence). The CDR3, as DNA: TGTGCCAGTAGTAAACTAGCGGGAGCCGGATACGAGCAGTACTTC. It encodes CASSKLAGAGYEQYF.

The J gene is TRBJ2-7, the V gene TRBV4-1; 8 nucleotides align to TRBD2. Losses at the gene ends were 1 base for V and 4 bases for J; bases not matched to a gene: 9. The CDR3 is 16 amino acids. The germline V gene encodes CDR1 MGHRA and CDR2 YSYEKL. CDR3 loop: CASSQVSGTSVYEQYF. CDR3 DNA: TGCGCCAGCAGCCAAGTATCCGGGACTAGTGTTTACGAGCAGTACTTC.

This rearrangement joins TRBV5-6 to TRBJ1-1; 7 bases align to TRBD1. There are 15 residues in the CDR3. Germline lookup yields CDR1 SGHDT and CDR2 YYEEEE. The junction had 8 bases not matched to a gene; V was cut back by 5 bases and J by 1 base. DNA for the CDR3: TGTGCCAGCAGTTTCCCCCGGACAGGGAACACTGAAGCTTTCTTT. It codes for CASSFPRTGNTEAFF.

This chain connects TRBV5-1 to TRBJ2-7; 11 bases agree with TRBD1. CDR1 is SGHRS and CDR2 is YFSETQ in the germline V gene. V was pared by 4 bases and J by 6 bases, with 9 bases of the junction left unmatched. CDR3 size: 15 residues. CDR3 in DNA: TGCGCCAGCAGCACCCGGACAGGGGGCTCGAGCGAGCAGTACTTC. Translation gives CASSTRTGGSSEQYF.

The V gene is TRBV2, the J gene TRBJ2-1; 11 nucleotides align to TRBD2. The CDR3 covers 15 residues. After removal of 6 bases from V and 6 bases from J, the junction contained 7 bases not matched to a gene. The germline V gene has CDR1 SNHLY and CDR2 FYNNEI. CDR3 coding DNA: TGTGCCAGCAGCGGCAGACTAGCGGGACGCAATGAGCAGTTCTTC. It yields the protein CASSGRLAGRNEQFF.

The chain employs TRBV11-3 and TRBJ1-2, with 9 bases matching TRBD1. The CDR3 runs to 17 residues. Trimming cost V 5 bases and J 8 bases; bases outside gene matches: 18. Germline loops: CDR1 SGHNT, CDR2 YENEEA. CDR3: CASSQGSGTGRGRGYTF. CDR3 DNA: TGTGCCAGCAGCCAGGGATCCGGGACAGGGCGTGGACGCGGCTACACCTTC. The whole variable domain, filled in from reference TRBV11-3 and TRBJ1-2, reads EAGVVQSPRYKIIEKKQPVAFWCNPISGHNTLYWYLQNLGQGPELLIRYENEEAVDDSQLPKDRFSAERLKGVDSTLKIQPAELGDSAVYLCASSQGSGTGRGRGYTFGSGTRLTVV.

The chain recombines TRBV5-1 with TRBJ1-5; 9 nucleotides align to TRBD1. The CDR3 is 15 residues long. J was trimmed by 4 bases and V by 4 bases; bases with no gene match: 6. Germline V gene sequence: CDR1 SGHRS, CDR2 YFSETQ. The CDR3: CASSVGTGWNQPQHF. As DNA, the CDR3 is TGCGCCAGCAGCGTTGGGACAGGGTGGAATCAGCCCCAGCATTTT. Using reference TRBV5-1 and TRBJ1-5 for the parts outside the CDR3, the full variable domain is KAGVTQTPRYLIKTRGQQVTLSCSPISGHRSVSWYQQTPGQGLQFLFEYFSETQRNKGNFPGRFSGRQFSNSRSEMNVSTLELGDSALYLCASSVGTGWNQPQHFGDGTRLSIL.

V usage is TRBV21-1 and J usage is TRBJ2-1; the tabulated D call, TRBD1, remains unverified against the DNA. TRBV21-1 counts as a pseudogene. The CDR3 spans 15 residues. The CDR3 bases are TGTGCCAGCAGCAAGCCCGCAGGACAGTACAATGAGCAGTTCTTC. Protein sequence: CASSKPAGQYNEQFF.

The chain links TRBV3-1 (or the pseudogene TRBV3-2) to TRBJ2-7; 7 bases align to TRBD1. The CDR3 is made up of 16 amino acids. V lost 4 bases and J lost 4; bases outside the gene matches: 13. Germline V gives CDR1 LGHDT, CDR2 YNNKEL (reference sequence). CDR3 protein: CASSPSEGAYMYEQYF. The CDR3 nucleotides are TGTGCCAGCAGCCCGTCCGAGGGGGCATATATGTACGAGCAGTACTTC.

This clone showed up just a few times. This chain uses TRBV7-9 with TRBJ2-7, with a possible D match to TRBD1 (6 bases). Germline assignment: CDR1 SEHNR and CDR2 FQNEAQ (reference sequence). CDR3 length: 13 residues. V was trimmed by 5 bases and J by 3 bases, leaving 11 bases between them. CDR3 loop: CASSPDRLYEQYF. The CDR3 DNA reads TGTGCCAGCAGCCCCGACAGGCTCTACGAGCAGTACTTC.

The V gene is TRBV6-5, the J gene TRBJ1-4, with 7 bases aligning to TRBD1. The V gene's germline CDR1 is MNHEY and CDR2 SVGAGI. The length of the CDR3 is 14 residues. The V segment lost 7 bases and the J segment 8 bases; nucleotides outside the gene matches: 10. The DNA of the CDR3 is TGTGCCAGCATGGGAACCGGGACAGTAGAAAAACTGTTTTTT. Its protein product is CASMGTGTVEKLFF.

This clone was counted once. The V gene is TRBV2, the J gene TRBJ1-2, with unresolved D. This CDR3 spans 14 amino acids. Trimming removed 4 bases from V and 2 bases from J, with 11 bases in between. CDR1 and CDR2 (germline): SNHLY, FYNNEI. The CDR3 reads CASSGTSPNYGYTF. CDR3 coding DNA: TGTGCCAGCAGTGGGACTTCTCCGAACTATGGCTACACCTTC.

The chain uses TRBV3-1 (or the pseudogene TRBV3-2) and TRBJ2-1, with unresolved D. There are 15 residues in the CDR3. Between the trimmed V and J ends, which lost 6 bases and 4 bases, there was a span of 16 bases. Germline assignment: CDR1 LGHDT and CDR2 YNNKEL (reference sequence). The CDR3 coding sequence is TGTGCCAGCAGTCCTACTACCACCTCGTACAATGAGCAGTTCTTC. Translated: CASSPTTTSYNEQFF.

This chain uses TRBV6-2 or TRBV6-3 with TRBJ1-5; 8 bases are a match to TRBD1. Germline values: CDR1 MNHEY, CDR2 SVGEGT. V gave up 2 bases and J gave up 2 bases; unmatched junction bases: 8. The length of the CDR3 is 17 residues. The CDR3 region has the DNA TGTGCCAGCAGTTACCTTATAGGACAGGGTGGCAATCAGCCCCAGCATTTT. Amino acids: CASSYLIGQGGNQPQHF.

V gene TRBV2 combines with J gene TRBJ2-5, with D possibly being TRBD2 (7 bases). The CDR3 is 16 amino acids. Germline values: CDR1 SNHLY, CDR2 FYNNEI. Trimming pared 7 bases from V and 4 bases from J, leaving 22 bases between. In nucleotides, the CDR3 is TGTGCCAGCACCTTACAGGGAGGGGGTCTGGGAGAGACCCAGTACTTC. Translating it yields CASTLQGGGLGETQYF.

This chain connects TRBV5-1 to TRBJ2-7; D uncertain. Deletions cut 0 bases from V and 7 bases from J, with 11 bases between. The CDR3 has 13 residues. Germline CDR1 reads SGHRS; CDR2 reads YFSETQ. The chain's CDR3 is CASSLGPGKEQYF. CDR3 coding DNA: TGCGCCAGCAGCTTGGGTCCGGGTAAGGAGCAGTACTTC.

This sequence joins TRBV30 and TRBJ1-2; D uncertain. This CDR3 is built from 11 residues. The V gene's germline CDR1 is GTSNPN and CDR2 SVGIG (reference sequence). V was trimmed by 2 bases and J by 8 bases, leaving 9 bases between them. CDR3 coding DNA: TGTGCCTGGAGTCCCGGCAGGGGCTACACCTTC. Residues: CAWSPGRGYTF.

The V gene is TRBV10-3, the J gene TRBJ2-5, with D possibly matching TRBD2 (6 bases). Germline CDR1 and CDR2: ENHRY and SYGVKD. Trimming took 2 bases from V and 5 from J, leaving 18 bases between them. The CDR3 extends over 16 amino acids. The chain's CDR3 is CAISEVMGLRGETQYF. In DNA form, the CDR3 reads TGTGCCATCAGTGAGGTGATGGGCCTCCGGGGGGAGACCCAGTACTTC.

The V gene is TRBV11-2, the J gene TRBJ1-1; D is possibly TRBD1 (6 bases). Germline CDR1 is SGHAT and CDR2 is FQNNGV. Trimming removed 8 bases from V and 5 bases from J, with 18 bases in between. This CDR3 spans 14 amino acids. The CDR3 reads CASSRRGTGTEAFF. Here the CDR3 DNA reads TGTGCCAGCTCCCGAAGGGGAACAGGGACTGAAGCTTTCTTT.

The chain joins TRBV11-3 to TRBJ1-2, with D possibly TRBD1 on 5 matching bases. Trimming took 4 bases from V and 8 from J, leaving 11 bases between them. Germline CDR1 SGHNT, CDR2 YENEEA. CDR3 length: 12 residues. The CDR3 loop reads CASSYTGGGYTF. CDR3 DNA: TGTGCCAGCAGCTACACCGGGGGGGGCTACACCTTC.

The chain employs TRBV13 and TRBJ2-1; 9 nucleotides match TRBD2. Trimming at V came to 2 bases and at J to 6 bases, leaving 8 bases not matched to a gene. This CDR3 spans 16 amino acids. Germline V CDR1 and CDR2: PRHDT, FYEKMQ (reference sequence). CDR3 region: CASSLRRGGLFNEQFF. Written as DNA, the CDR3 is TGTGCCAGCAGCTTACGGCGGGGGGGCTTGTTCAATGAGCAGTTCTTC.

The chain has TRBV3-1 (or the pseudogene TRBV3-2) and TRBJ1-2; 10 bases agree with TRBD1. The ends lost 2 bases at V and 8 bases at J; junction bases unmatched: 14. CDR1 and CDR2 from the germline V gene are LGHDT and YNNKEL (reference sequence). The CDR3 is made up of 17 amino acids. The CDR3 protein is CASSQWSGTGVTDGYTF. As DNA, the CDR3 is TGTGCCAGCAGCCAATGGTCCGGGACAGGGGTCACAGACGGCTACACCTTC.

The CDR3 sequence is CASSPTGGNEQYF. The CDR3 region has the DNA TGTGCCAGCTCACCAACAGGGGGAAACGAGCAGTACTTC. The genes are TRBV18 and TRBJ2-7, with TRBD1 matching 8 bases. Germline CDR1 KGHSH, CDR2 LQKENI. The V and J ends lost 2 bases and 5 bases, in that order; junction bases with no gene match: 2. This CDR3 comprises 13 residues.

V and J are TRBV27 and TRBJ1-1; maybe TRBD1 (6 bases). The CDR3 is made up of 16 amino acids. Germline CDR1 reads MNHEY; CDR2 reads SMNVEV (reference sequence). Deletions cut 5 bases from V and 1 base from J, with 17 bases between. DNA of the CDR3: TGTGCCAGCAGTGCCAGACAGGCTCAAAAGAACACTGAAGCTTTCTTT. The encoded protein is CASSARQAQKNTEAFF.